These 28 T cell receptor beta chains came from one sample sequenced in a study of CD4 T cells in relation to SARS-CoV-2 and coronaviruses. TCRdb keeps only in-frame clones here, not all; method: immunoSEQ multiplex PCR. The table includes approximately 19,000 clones, under 85% detected once. No antigen has been identified for these receptors. Before the COVID-19 pandemic, during about 2011-2019, CD4+ T cells were taken from unexposed donors. After roughly 9 days of culture, CD4+ T cells were isolated. Source material: CD4+ T cells from PBMCs, cultured in vitro. The receptors derive from a human donor in good health.

The table lists this clone with a few counts. V usage is TRBV10-3 and J usage is TRBJ2-7; a weak D match, TRBD2 (7 bases). The germline V and J ends were trimmed by 10 bases and 1 base, with 20 bases remaining between them. Germline-derived CDR1 and CDR2 are ENHRY and SYGVKD. CDR3 length: 15 residues. The CDR3, as DNA: TGTGCCACTCGTAGAGAGGGGGGAGGGTCCTACGAGCAGTACTTC. Encoded protein: CATRREGGGSYEQYF.

This chain uses TRBV4-1 with TRBJ1-1; the D is unclear. With 4 bases removed from V and 1 base from J, the gap between germline ends came to 10 bases. CDR3 size: 14 residues. The germline V gene encodes CDR1 MGHRA and CDR2 YSYEKL. In DNA form, the CDR3 reads TGCGCCAGCAGCCTACAGCCCCAGAACACTGAAGCTTTCTTT. Translation gives CASSLQPQNTEAFF.

V gene TRBV19 combines with J gene TRBJ1-1; D is perhaps TRBD1 (5 bases). CDR3 length: 12 amino acids. Trimming removed 4 bases at V and 6 bases at J, with 9 bases between. The V gene's germline CDR1 is LNHDA and CDR2 SQIVND (reference sequence). The CDR3 DNA reads TGTGCCAGTAGTAGAGACAGATCTGAAGCTTTCTTT. Its translation: CASSRDRSEAFF.

The chain combines TRBV28 with TRBJ2-1; unclear D gene. The V end was cut by 5 bases, the J end by 3 bases, with 8 bases between. Germline lookup yields CDR1 MDHEN and CDR2 SYDVKM. The length of the CDR3 is 13 residues. CDR3: CASSASRYNEQFF. In nucleotides, the CDR3 is TGTGCCAGCAGTGCTTCCCGCTACAATGAGCAGTTCTTC.

This sequence joins TRBV19 and TRBJ2-7; perhaps D is TRBD1 or TRBD2 (6 bases each). The CDR3 is 14 amino acids. Trimming removed 6 bases from V and 3 bases from J, with 15 bases in between. The germline gives CDR1 LNHDA, CDR2 SQIVND (reference sequence). In DNA, the CDR3 is TGTGCCAGTAGCGGGGGCGGAAACCTCTACGAGCAGTACTTC. Protein sequence: CASSGGGNLYEQYF.

The chain combines TRBV5-1 with TRBJ1-2; D might be TRBD1 (5 bases). The CDR3 contains 14 residues. V was cut by 0 bases and J by 5 bases, with 11 bases left in between. Germline V CDR1 and CDR2: SGHRS, YFSETQ. The CDR3 reads CASSLADSKYGYTF. In DNA, the CDR3 is TGCGCCAGCAGCTTGGCCGACAGTAAATATGGCTACACCTTC. The whole variable domain, filled in from reference TRBV5-1 and TRBJ1-2, reads KAGVTQTPRYLIKTRGQQVTLSCSPISGHRSVSWYQQTPGQGLQFLFEYFSETQRNKGNFPGRFSGRQFSNSRSEMNVSTLELGDSALYLCASSLADSKYGYTFGSGTRLTVV.

V gene TRBV18 combines with J gene TRBJ1-2; D unclear. V lost 0 bases, J lost 5 bases, and 16 bases lay in between. The CDR3 covers 16 residues. Germline V gene data show CDR1 as KGHSH and CDR2 as LQKENI. CDR3 nucleotide sequence: TGTGCCAGCTCACCACCGCAGGCACGTTCGGCTTATGGCTACACCTTC. It specifies CASSPPQARSAYGYTF.

The chain links TRBV25-1 to TRBJ2-1, with 7 bases identical to TRBD1. V gave up 4 bases and J gave up 0 bases; unmatched junction bases: 6. This CDR3 has 16 residues. Germline values: CDR1 MGHDK, CDR2 SYGVNS. CDR3 nucleotides: TGTGCCAGCAGTGGAACACAGGGGATCTCCTACAATGAGCAGTTCTTC. It translates to CASSGTQGISYNEQFF.

The chain joins TRBV2 to TRBJ1-1, with D possibly TRBD1 on 6 matching bases. CDR1 SNHLY and CDR2 FYNNEI come from the germline V gene. The CDR3 contains 15 residues. Trimming shortened V by 3 bases and J by 5 bases, and 16 bases separated the two germline ends. The CDR3 region has the DNA TGTGCCAGCAGTGAGAAGGGGGTCGGCGGGACTGAAGCTTTCTTT. This gives the protein CASSEKGVGGTEAFF.

The rearrangement joins TRBV18 to TRBJ1-4; no clear D. V was pared by 2 bases and J by 7 bases, with 17 bases between. CDR3 size: 16 residues. The germline CDR1 and CDR2 sequences are KGHSH and LQKENI. CDR3 amino acids: CASSPAVDREGEKLFF. The CDR3 coding sequence is TGTGCCAGCTCACCAGCTGTGGATCGAGAAGGTGAAAAACTGTTTTTT.

This clone was detected once. V and J are TRBV2 and TRBJ1-3; weak D call: TRBD1 (6 bases). Germline CDR1 is SNHLY and CDR2 is FYNNEI. This CDR3 spans 14 amino acids. Trimming stripped 6 bases from V and 4 bases from J, with 13 bases between. The CDR3 loop is CASSLQGTGNTIYF. The CDR3 bases are TGTGCCAGCAGCCTACAGGGTACCGGAAACACCATATATTTT.

The chain couples TRBV4-2 to TRBJ1-1; weak D call: TRBD1 (5 bases). V lost 2 bases and J lost 1, with 8 bases in between. The CDR3 consists of 14 residues. The V gene's germline CDR1 is LGHNA and CDR2 YNFKEQ. The CDR3 nucleotides read TGTGCCAGCAGCCAAATTACAGGGAACACTGAAGCTTTCTTT. Translating it yields CASSQITGNTEAFF.

This clone is a singleton in its sample. The chain has TRBV5-1 and TRBJ1-1; D possibly corresponds to TRBD1 (6 bases). CDR1 and CDR2 from the germline V gene are SGHRS and YFSETQ. V lost 5 bases and J lost 0, with 11 bases in between. The CDR3 is made up of 14 amino acids. The CDR3 DNA reads as TGCGCCAGCAGTTTCGGACAGTTGAACACTGAAGCTTTCTTT. It is translated as CASSFGQLNTEAFF. The full variable domain, its missing parts supplied by reference TRBV5-1 and TRBJ1-1, is KAGVTQTPRYLIKTRGQQVTLSCSPISGHRSVSWYQQTPGQGLQFLFEYFSETQRNKGNFPGRFSGRQFSNSRSEMNVSTLELGDSALYLCASSFGQLNTEAFFGQGTRLTVV.

This clone was seen a handful of times. J is TRBJ1-5 and V is TRBV24-1, with D unclear. Looked up from germline, CDR1 is KGHDR and CDR2 is SFDVKD. CDR3 length: 12 amino acids. The germline V and J ends were trimmed by 4 bases and 5 bases, with 5 bases remaining between them. The CDR3 DNA reads TGTGCCACCAGTGAGGCGGATCAGCCCCAGCATTTT. Translation: CATSEADQPQHF.

This rearrangement joins TRBV30 to TRBJ1-4; D gene unclear. CDR1 and CDR2 (germline): GTSNPN, SVGIG (reference sequence). This CDR3 has 12 amino acids. Trimming took 0 bases from V and 7 from J, leaving 6 bases between them. The CDR3 nucleotides are TGTGCCTGGAGTGTACTAGTTGAAAAACTGTTTTTT. It yields the protein CAWSVLVEKLFF.

The chain is built from TRBV6-2 or TRBV6-3 and TRBJ2-7, with a weak D call TRBD1 (6 bases). V was clipped by 0 bases and J by 6 bases, with 9 bases between them. CDR1 MNHEY and CDR2 SVGEGT come from the germline V gene. CDR3 length: 13 residues. The CDR3 DNA reads as TGTGCCAGCAGTTACTCTTCGACAGGCGAGCAGTACTTC. This translates into CASSYSSTGEQYF.

As concerns this clone: One end of the junction varies from germline; a read error may be responsible. V and J are TRBV7-2 and TRBJ2-5; D gene uncertain. This CDR3 is built from 9 residues. CDR1 is SGHTA and CDR2 is FQGNSA in the germline V gene. Written as DNA, the CDR3 is TGTGCCAGCAGCTTCCTACTCAACTTC. This encodes CASSFLLNF.

This clone was recorded a few times. The CDR3, as DNA: TGTGCCAGCAGCGGATCGGACGACGGATCACCCCTCCACTTT. Protein: CASSGSDDGSPLHF. The chain joins TRBV2 to TRBJ1-6; D is uncertain. Germline V gene lookup returns CDR1 SNHLY and CDR2 FYNNEI. The ends were cut back, 6 bases at V and 10 bases at J, with 16 bases in the middle. This CDR3 region has 14 residues.

This clone was seen a few times. The gene calls are TRBV6-1 and TRBJ2-2; 7 nucleotides align to TRBD2. V lost 4 bases to trimming and J lost 5 bases; unmatched junction nucleotides: 16. The CDR3 runs to 18 residues. The V gene's germline CDR1 is MNHNS and CDR2 SASEGT. CDR3 residues: CASSAFLQAGVGTGELFF. In nucleotides, the CDR3 is TGTGCCAGCAGTGCCTTTCTGCAGGCGGGAGTAGGGACCGGGGAGCTGTTTTTT.

This clone appeared a few times. CDR3 sequence (DNA): TGTGCCAGCAGCCAAGATGTAGGGGGCGACTATGGCTACACCTTC. Residues: CASSQDVGGDYGYTF. V gene TRBV4-2 combines with J gene TRBJ1-2, with 7 bases aligning to TRBD1. Looked up from germline, CDR1 is LGHNA and CDR2 is YNFKEQ. The CDR3 is 15 amino acids. V lost 0 bases to trimming and J lost 3 bases; unmatched junction nucleotides: 4.

The chain recombines TRBV5-1 with TRBJ2-7, with D perhaps TRBD2 (6 bases). CDR3 length: 15 residues. Germline V CDR1 and CDR2: SGHRS, YFSETQ. With 0 bases removed from V and 3 bases from J, the gap between germline ends came to 13 bases. CDR3 nucleotide sequence: TGCGCCAGCAGCTTGGTTGGAGGGTACAGCTACGAGCAGTACTTC. Protein: CASSLVGGYSYEQYF.

The rearrangement joins TRBV4-1 to TRBJ2-2; 7 bases fit TRBD1. Germline CDR1 and CDR2: MGHRA and YSYEKL. V trimming: 5 bases; J trimming: 4 bases; junction bases outside the gene matches: 13. This CDR3 has 17 amino acids. The DNA for the CDR3 is TGCGCCAGCAGCACCTCGGACAGGAGAATGTCCACCGGGGAGCTGTTTTTT. Translated: CASSTSDRRMSTGELFF.

The CDR3, as DNA: TGTGCCAGCAGGGGTCTTTACGAGCAGTACTTC. This translates into CASRGLYEQYF. The rearrangement joins TRBV28 to TRBJ2-7; no reliable D call. Looked up from germline, CDR1 is MDHEN and CDR2 is SYDVKM. V was pared by 6 bases and J by 4 bases, with 7 bases between. This CDR3 has 11 amino acids. Full variable domain (rest looked up from reference TRBV28 and TRBJ2-7): DVKVTQSSRYLVKRTGEKVFLECVQDMDHENMFWYRQDPGLGLRLIYFSYDVKMKEKGDIPEGYSVSREKKERFSLILESASTNQTSMYLCASRGLYEQYFGPGTRLTVT.

This clone was counted between two and nine times. This chain uses TRBV11-2 with TRBJ2-2, with a tentative D call TRBD2 (5 bases). The CDR3 runs 15 residues. Germline lookup yields CDR1 SGHAT and CDR2 FQNNGV. V dropped 2 bases and J dropped 1 base, with 8 bases sitting between them. CDR3 nucleotide sequence: TGTGCCAGCAGCTTAAGGGAGCAGAACACCGGGGAGCTGTTTTTT. Amino acids: CASSLREQNTGELFF.

This clone was observed once. The rearrangement links TRBV5-1 to TRBJ2-1; D is perhaps TRBD2 (6 bases). Germline CDR1 and CDR2: SGHRS and YFSETQ. The CDR3 consists of 14 residues. Deletions cut 4 bases from V and 9 bases from J, with 17 bases between. CDR3: CASSTSSSVSEQFF. Here the CDR3 DNA reads TGCGCCAGCAGCACCTCCTCTAGCGTGTCTGAGCAGTTCTTC. The full variable domain, its missing parts supplied by reference TRBV5-1 and TRBJ2-1, is KAGVTQTPRYLIKTRGQQVTLSCSPISGHRSVSWYQQTPGQGLQFLFEYFSETQRNKGNFPGRFSGRQFSNSRSEMNVSTLELGDSALYLCASSTSSSVSEQFFGPGTRLTVL.

DNA of the CDR3: TGCGCCAGCAGCCAGTGGGGTCAGGGAAGCACTGAAGCTTTCTTT. Its translation is CASSQWGQGSTEAFF. The rearrangement uses TRBV4-1 and TRBJ1-1; TRBD1 might be the D (5 bases). The germline V and J ends were trimmed by 3 bases and 4 bases, with 15 bases remaining between them. The CDR3 totals 15 residues. CDR1 and CDR2 from the germline V gene are MGHRA and YSYEKL.

The DNA of the CDR3 is TGTGCCAGCAGTTTCCGAGGTACGGGTGGGCCCCAGCATTTT. It translates to CASSFRGTGGPQHF. The chain carries TRBV13 and TRBJ1-5; no firm D call. The length of the CDR3 is 14 residues. CDR1 is PRHDT and CDR2 is FYEKMQ in the germline V gene (reference sequence). The V end was cut by 6 bases, the J end by 9 bases, with 18 bases between. The full variable domain, with the rest looked up from reference TRBV13 and TRBJ1-5, is AAGVIQSPRHLIKEKRETATLKCYPIPRHDTVYWYQQGPGQDPQFLISFYEKMQSDKGSIPDRFSAQQFSDYHSELNMSSLELGDSALYFCASSFRGTGGPQHFGDGTRLSIL.

This chain uses TRBV6-5 with TRBJ1-2, with TRBD1 as a possible D gene (5 bases). Per germline, CDR1 MNHEY and CDR2 SVGAGI. V was clipped by 2 bases and J by 2 bases, with 9 bases between them. This CDR3 region has 14 residues. The CDR3 sequence: CASSYGGRNYGYTF. CDR3 sequence (DNA): TGTGCCAGCAGTTACGGGGGACGGAACTATGGCTACACCTTC.